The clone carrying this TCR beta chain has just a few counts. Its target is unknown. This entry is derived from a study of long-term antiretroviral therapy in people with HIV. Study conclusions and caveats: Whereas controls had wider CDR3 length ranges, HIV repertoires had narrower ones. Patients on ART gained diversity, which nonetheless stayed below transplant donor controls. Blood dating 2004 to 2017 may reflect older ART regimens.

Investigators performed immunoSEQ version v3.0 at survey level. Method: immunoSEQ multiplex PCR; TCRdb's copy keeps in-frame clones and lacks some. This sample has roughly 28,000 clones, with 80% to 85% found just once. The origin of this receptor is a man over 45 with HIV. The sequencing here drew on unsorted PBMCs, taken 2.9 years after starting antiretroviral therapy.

CDR3 nucleotides: TGTGCCAGTAGGTTCGGGACTACAAATGGCTACACCTTC. Its protein product is CASRFGTTNGYTF. J is TRBJ1-2 and V is TRBV19; D possibly corresponds to TRBD1 (5 bases). The CDR3 length is 13 residues. V dropped 6 bases and J dropped 6 bases, with 14 bases sitting between them. CDR1 is LNHDA and CDR2 is SQIVND in the germline V gene (reference sequence).